This T cell receptor (beta chain) was obtained from a study of T cell changes during pregnancy in multiple sclerosis. Assay: immunoSEQ multiplex PCR; the TCRdb copy retains only in-frame clones and omits some. The table shows about 40,000 clones, with 90% occurring only once. The sequence derives from a female donor with multiple sclerosis, enrolled in a pregnancy study. The sequencing here drew on CD4+ T cells from peripheral blood mononuclear cells, taken in the third trimester of pregnancy.

CDR3 coding DNA: TGTGCCAGCTCAGCTTACCAGGGCAATCAGCCCCAGCATTTT. It codes for CASSAYQGNQPQHF. The chain links TRBV18 to TRBJ1-5; D gene unclear. Germline V gene lookup returns CDR1 KGHSH and CDR2 LQKENI. Trimming removed 5 bases from V and 2 bases from J, with 10 bases in between. The CDR3 extends over 14 amino acids.